This T cell receptor beta chain was identified in a study of CD8+ T cells in alopecia areata. J gave up 6 bases and V 9 bases, and 9 bases lay outside the gene matches. This CDR3 contains 13 residues. CDR1 and CDR2 from the germline V gene are LNHDA and SQIVND (reference sequence). In each case, RNA was isolated and then reverse transcribed into cDNA as the sequencing template. The method was immunoSEQ multiplex PCR; TCRdb's version includes in-frame clones alone and lacks a portion of them. The sample lists about 160,000 clones, 50% to 70% seen once, with approximately 0.91% in the top ten. Noted treatment: oral pan-JAK inhibitor, 5-10 mg twice daily.

Sequenced here: CD4+ T cells sorted from blood, sampled at week 4, from a patient treated with tofacitinib. This chain joins TRBV19 and TRBJ2-3; 7 bases map to TRBD2. The clonotype originates from a human donor with alopecia areata. CDR3 amino acids: CASRRGEGDTQYF. The CDR3 region has the DNA TGTGCCAGCCGCCGAGGGGAGGGGGATACGCAGTATTTT.